A single sample gave rise to the 5 T cell receptor beta chains below, sequenced in a study of cytomegalovirus exposure and HLA in healthy donors. This PCR relied on a set of 60 Vbeta primers and 13 Jbeta primers. Libraries were prepared by immunoSEQ multiplex PCR; TCRdb keeps only in-frame clonotypes and omits some of them. The table lists about 150,000 clones, around 73% of them singletons. Sequences were obtained from PBMCs. The receptors shown here come from a young woman in good health and CMV-seropositive.

CDR3: CASSMELAGGLNNEQFF. CDR3 in DNA: TGTGCCAGTAGTATGGAACTAGCGGGGGGTCTTAACAATGAGCAGTTCTTC. The rearrangement uses TRBV19 and TRBJ2-1, with 12 bases that match TRBD2. From germline, CDR1 is LNHDA and CDR2 SQIVND (reference sequence). This CDR3 comprises 17 residues. J gave up 5 bases and V 3 bases, and 8 bases lay outside the gene matches.

This chain connects TRBV7-8 to TRBJ2-1, with D possibly matching TRBD2 (5 bases). V was clipped by 4 bases and J by 7 bases, with 14 bases between them. The CDR3 is 14 amino acids. The germline V gene encodes CDR1 SGHVS and CDR2 FQNEAQ. The DNA of the CDR3 is TGTGCCAGCAGCTCCGAGGTATCGGGAAATGAGCAGTTCTTC. Encoded protein: CASSSEVSGNEQFF.

This sequence joins TRBV27 and TRBJ1-1, with no clear D. V lost 2 bases and J lost 2, with 12 bases in between. The CDR3 is made up of 15 amino acids. The germline CDR1 and CDR2 sequences are MNHEY and SMNVEV (reference sequence). This CDR3 is CASSLVSGGNTEAFF. The CDR3 DNA reads TGTGCCAGCAGTTTAGTTAGTGGAGGCAACACTGAAGCTTTCTTT.

DNA for the CDR3: TGTGCCAGCAGCCGCGTCAGGGGTCAACATTTCTACGAGCAGTACTTC. Residues: CASSRVRGQHFYEQYF. The gene calls are TRBV5-5 and TRBJ2-7; tentative D call: TRBD1 (6 bases). Trimming took off 4 bases at V and 3 bases at J, with 20 bases between the two ends. In germline, CDR1 is SGHKS, CDR2 YYEKEE (reference sequence). This CDR3 has 16 residues.

The rearrangement links TRBV7-8 to TRBJ2-5; a weak D match, TRBD1 (5 bases). The DNA end lines up better with TRBJ2-7; the J call may be wrong. Germline values: CDR1 SGHVS, CDR2 FQNEAQ. The CDR3 has 15 amino acids. The CDR3 sequence is CASSLGTTVYYEQYF. The DNA for the CDR3 is TGTGCCAGCAGCTTAGGGACGACAGTCTACTACGAGCAGTACTTC.